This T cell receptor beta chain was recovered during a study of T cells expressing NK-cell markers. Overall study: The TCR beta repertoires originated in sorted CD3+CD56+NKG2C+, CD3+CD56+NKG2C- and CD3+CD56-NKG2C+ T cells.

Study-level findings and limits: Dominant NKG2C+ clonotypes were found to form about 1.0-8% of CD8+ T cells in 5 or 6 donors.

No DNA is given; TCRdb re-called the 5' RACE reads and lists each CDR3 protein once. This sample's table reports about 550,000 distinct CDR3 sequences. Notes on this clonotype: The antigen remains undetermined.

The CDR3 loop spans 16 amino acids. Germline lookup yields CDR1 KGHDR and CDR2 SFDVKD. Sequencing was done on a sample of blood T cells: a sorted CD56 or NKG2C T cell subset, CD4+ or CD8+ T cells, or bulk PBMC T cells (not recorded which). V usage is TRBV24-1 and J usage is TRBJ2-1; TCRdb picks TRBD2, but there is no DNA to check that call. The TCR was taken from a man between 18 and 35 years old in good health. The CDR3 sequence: CATSDSAGSVRNEQFF.